This T cell receptor (beta chain) was recorded in a study of control samples from healthy donors and cancer patients. TCRdb's copy holds only in-frame clones and misses some; the assay was immunoSEQ multiplex PCR. The sample lists approximately 90,000 clones, 90% to 95% occurring once. CDR3 size: 16 residues. V dropped 0 bases and J dropped 6 bases, with 16 bases sitting between them. Germline V lookup: CDR1 LGHNA, CDR2 YNFKEQ. The rearrangement uses TRBV4-2 and TRBJ2-3; TRBD2 is a possible D gene (7 bases). The sequencing input was blood. The origin of this receptor is a woman aged 25 to 45 in good health. CDR3 sequence reads: CASSQDKRGAYDTQYF. The CDR3 nucleotides read TGTGCCAGCAGCCAAGATAAACGGGGGGCTTATGATACGCAGTATTTT.